The present entry profiles one TCR beta chain with its context. The CDR3 runs to 13 residues. The ends lost 1 base at V and 11 bases at J; junction bases unmatched: 2. The germline CDR1 and CDR2 sequences are SGHRS and YFSETQ. The sample originates from a study of shared T cell receptors in the human thymus. Method: immunoSEQ multiplex PCR; TCRdb's copy keeps in-frame clones and lacks some. The table records 640,000 or so clones, roughly 86% of them present only once. The same sample was also studied in work on human thymus T cells. That paper states: Those donating were healthy Finnish infants in corrective surgery for congenital heart defects. Corrective heart surgery yielded resections, and these provided the thymus tissue. The authors found apparently biased V and J gene usage in thymic and blood repertoires. There were highly overlapping thymic repertoires among unrelated individuals, as related research reported.

The rearrangement uses TRBV5-1 and TRBJ2-3, with 12 bases lining up with TRBD2. This clonotype originated in a boy less than two years old with a congenital heart defect. The sequencing sample was made of thymocytes. The CDR3 DNA is TGCGCCAGCAGCTTGCAGACTAGCGGGGGGCAGTATTTT. Residues: CASSLQTSGGQYF.